The T cell receptor beta chain under discussion was sequenced for a study of CD8 T cells in Susac syndrome. Trimming at V came to 1 base and at J to 5 bases, leaving 5 bases not matched to a gene. CDR3 length: 15 residues. In germline, CDR1 is SGHVS, CDR2 FNYEAQ. Random hexamers primed reverse transcription of about 0.45 to 1 ug RNA. A multiplex approach, immunoSEQ multiplex PCR, amplified TCR beta CDR3 across 54 Vbeta and 13 Jbeta. TCRdb itself ran the immunoSEQ multiplex PCR reads through MiXCR, one entry per CDR3 protein. The sample consists of roughly 400,000 distinct CDR3 sequences, more than 70% of them appearing once. Those who served as multiple sclerosis controls were treatment-naive patients with stable or active relapsing-remitting disease.

Sequencing input: CD8+ T cells from PBMCs. The chain employs TRBV7-6 and TRBJ2-7; TRBD2 matches at 10 bases. This receptor was obtained from a human donor with multiple sclerosis. In nucleotides, the CDR3 is TGTGCCAGCAGCTTAGTTCCTAGCGGGAGCGACGAGCAGTACTTC. Translation gives CASSLVPSGSDEQYF.